Listed below are T cell receptor beta chains from one sample, sequenced in a study of shared clonotypes between healthy human individuals. TCRdb keeps only in-frame clones here, not all; method: immunoSEQ multiplex PCR. The repertoire holds roughly 1.5 million clones, with 95% to 99% as singletons. The specimen was naive CD4+ T cells sorted from blood. Receptors were obtained from a man aged 25 to 40 in good health. Each CDR3 is given without its conserved first and last residue. Fields, in order: J gene, V gene, CDR3 protein.

J gene: TRBJ2-3
V gene: TRBV28
CDR3 protein: ASSFGGGSTDTQY

J gene: TRBJ2-7
V gene: TRBV6-1
CDR3 protein: ASSVDRLMVYEQY

J gene: TRBJ1-5
V gene: TRBV28
CDR3 protein: ASSPLKGGSQPQH

J gene: TRBJ2-2
V gene: TRBV25-1
CDR3 protein: ASSELDRGGAGELF

J gene: TRBJ2-7
V gene: TRBV20-1
CDR3 protein: SGLSSYEQY

J gene: TRBJ2-7
V gene: TRBV7-6
CDR3 protein: ASSLVGRDRGHEQY

J gene: TRBJ2-5
V gene: TRBV27
CDR3 protein: ASRRLGLQETQY

J gene: TRBJ1-5
V gene: TRBV15
CDR3 protein: ATSRAFGNQPQH

J gene: TRBJ1-1
V gene: TRBV5-5
CDR3 protein: ASSLSVGGTEAF

J gene: TRBJ2-2
V gene: TRBV9
CDR3 protein: ASSVGGTTLELF

J gene: TRBJ2-3
V gene: TRBV5-1
CDR3 protein: ASSLAGTAGTDTQY

J gene: TRBJ1-5
V gene: TRBV30
CDR3 protein: AWAPRSGTTSNQPQH

J gene: TRBJ2-1
V gene: TRBV11-3
CDR3 protein: ASSFEANSPPDEQF

J gene: TRBJ2-7
V gene: TRBV6-5
CDR3 protein: ASLRRVGSHEQY

J gene: TRBJ2-7
V gene: TRBV15
CDR3 protein: ATSREGQGEAEQY

J gene: TRBJ2-1
V gene: TRBV25-1
CDR3 protein: ASSERASDYNEQF

J gene: TRBJ2-1
V gene: TRBV5-1
CDR3 protein: ASSPQPPSSYNEQF

J gene: TRBJ2-7
V gene: TRBV18
CDR3 protein: ASSPRSSGTYEQY

J gene: TRBJ2-7
V gene: TRBV7-2
CDR3 protein: ASSLVGEQY

J gene: TRBJ1-2
V gene: TRBV5-4
CDR3 protein: ASSLDGPRVGYT

J gene: TRBJ2-7
V gene: TRBV6-5
CDR3 protein: ASSRQGPYEQY

J gene: TRBJ1-2
V gene: TRBV5-4
CDR3 protein: ASSLVGESYGYT

J gene: TRBJ2-5
V gene: TRBV11-2
CDR3 protein: ASSWGLAEY

J gene: TRBJ1-1
V gene: TRBV18
CDR3 protein: ASSQTNTEAF

J gene: TRBJ2-5
V gene: TRBV5-1
CDR3 protein: ASSFFRLAGEETQY

J gene: TRBJ2-7
V gene: TRBV5-1
CDR3 protein: ASRGTGVFYEQY

J gene: TRBJ2-7
V gene: TRBV7-6
CDR3 protein: ASSLAGTETYEQY

J gene: TRBJ2-7
V gene: TRBV25-1
CDR3 protein: ASSSSGDEQY

J gene: TRBJ2-6
V gene: TRBV7-3
CDR3 protein: ASSLISGSGANVLT

J gene: TRBJ1-4
V gene: TRBV30
CDR3 protein: AWSSTNEKLF

J gene: TRBJ2-7
V gene: TRBV28
CDR3 protein: ASSQAGGNYEQY

J gene: TRBJ2-7
V gene: TRBV2
CDR3 protein: ASTGTSGLLSYEQY

J gene: TRBJ2-1
V gene: TRBV27
CDR3 protein: ASSPPRGWETLHNEQF

J gene: TRBJ2-3
V gene: TRBV7-7
CDR3 protein: ASSLYRAGDTQY

J gene: TRBJ2-1
V gene: TRBV1
CDR3 protein: TSSQGVSSYNEQF

J gene: TRBJ1-5
V gene: TRBV5-1
CDR3 protein: ASSWGSSRGPQH

J gene: TRBJ1-4
V gene: TRBV27
CDR3 protein: ASSLDRGNEKLF

J gene: TRBJ2-2
V gene: TRBV18
CDR3 protein: ASSPPGLAGVTGELF

J gene: TRBJ1-2
V gene: TRBV29-1
CDR3 protein: STTAVEGLSGYT

J gene: TRBJ2-7
V gene: TRBV9
CDR3 protein: ASSVDTPYEQY

J gene: TRBJ2-7
V gene: TRBV6-4
CDR3 protein: ASSPEAGSSYEQY

J gene: TRBJ1-1
V gene: TRBV19
CDR3 protein: ATFYRGTEAF